Shown below are 3 T cell receptor beta chains from a single sample sequenced in a study of cytomegalovirus exposure and HLA in healthy donors. The PCR contained 60 Vbeta and 13 Jbeta primers. Repertoires were generated with immunoSEQ multiplex PCR, while TCRdb's copy carries only in-frame clones and drops some. The sample has some 180,000 clones, 65% to 80% seen once. The sequenced sample was PBMCs. The receptors originated from a woman aged 25 to 39 in good health and CMV-seropositive.

This chain connects TRBV5-1 to TRBJ1-2, with TRBD1 matching 10 bases. V trimming: 7 bases; J trimming: 6 bases; junction bases outside the gene matches: 6. Germline V gene data show CDR1 as SGHRS and CDR2 as YFSETQ. The CDR3 length is 13 residues. The CDR3, as DNA: TGCGCCAGCGGAACCGGGACAGGGGATGGCTACACCTTC. This gives the protein CASGTGTGDGYTF.

CDR3 sequence (DNA): TGTGCCAGCAAAAAACTAGCGGGGCAACGGGGGACCCAGTACTTC. This gives the protein CASKKLAGQRGTQYF. The chain is built from TRBV2 and TRBJ2-5; the match to TRBD2 covers 10 bases. This CDR3 comprises 15 residues. Germline CDR1 SNHLY, CDR2 FYNNEI. V was clipped by 7 bases and J by 7 bases; unmatched bases: 12.

The genes are TRBV7-9 and TRBJ2-1; 7 nucleotides line up with TRBD1. Losses at the gene ends were 0 bases for V and 9 bases for J; bases not matched to a gene: 11. Looked up from germline, CDR1 is SEHNR and CDR2 is FQNEAQ (reference sequence). The CDR3 has 16 amino acids. The CDR3 sequence is CASSLAGQVLYSEQFF. As DNA, the CDR3 is TGTGCCAGCAGCTTAGCCGGACAGGTCTTATATAGTGAGCAGTTCTTC.